This TCR beta chain was captured in a study of T cell repertoires in cytomegalovirus infection. Study-level points and caveats: Individuals carrying CMV plus the relevant HLA were identified by cumulative frequency of public TCR beta families.

This CDR3 is built from 14 residues. Trimming took off 5 bases at V and 1 base at J, with 14 bases between the two ends. Germline-derived CDR1 and CDR2 are DFQATT and SNEGSKA (reference sequence). One entry per CDR3 protein results from TCRdb running MiXCR on the reads. The table records approximately 76,000 distinct CDR3 sequences, about 4% of them present only once. This clonotype was found many times. Its antigen is unidentified. Sequenced: PBMCs. This TCR was sampled from a human donor in good health (CMV status not recorded). Some clones in this sample may be carry-over from other donors' samples. The chain has TRBV20-1 and TRBJ1-1; D is possibly TRBD1 (6 bases). CDR3 in DNA: TGCAGTGCTGATAACCCGACAGGGAACACTGAAGCTTTCTTT. Translation gives CSADNPTGNTEAFF.